This passage covers 9 T cell receptor beta chains from one sample sequenced in a study of CD8 T cells in Susac syndrome (dated by TCRdb to about 2019). Library preparation was by the immunoSEQ multiplex PCR assay. RNA was extracted with the RNeasy kit and about 0.5 to 1 ug was reverse transcribed using random hexamers. TCRdb took the public reads, trimmed them with fastp at Q25, ran MiXCR for clone calling and kept in-frame beta chains. All rows with the same CDR3 protein become a single entry with the most common DNA and genes. This sample comprises 150,000 to 200,000 distinct CDR3 sequences, roughly 90% of them detected only once. The leading ten clones occupy around 0.1% of the sample. The specimen was CD4+ T cells from PBMCs. The origin of the receptors is a human donor with Susac syndrome.

This clonotype was found once. This chain uses TRBV27 with TRBJ1-5; the D is unclear. Germline lookup yields CDR1 MNHEY and CDR2 SMNVEV (reference sequence). The CDR3 contains 13 residues. V dropped 6 bases and J dropped 3 bases, with 9 bases sitting between them. The CDR3 loop is CASSDHINQPQHF. The DNA for the CDR3 is TGTGCCAGCAGCGACCATATCAATCAGCCCCAGCATTTT.

This chain connects TRBV19 to TRBJ1-4, with TRBD1 matching 10 bases. The CDR3 is made up of 16 amino acids. Losses at the gene ends were 6 bases for V and 4 bases for J; bases not matched to a gene: 8. Germline lookup yields CDR1 LNHDA and CDR2 SQIVND (reference sequence). The CDR3 DNA sequence: TGTGCCAGTAGCAGTGACCGGGACAGGGGTAATGAAAAACTGTTTTTT. Translation: CASSSDRDRGNEKLFF.

V is TRBV2 and J is TRBJ2-3; D is undetermined. Germline V lookup: CDR1 SNHLY, CDR2 FYNNEI. There are 10 residues in the CDR3. Trimming removed 6 bases from V and 10 bases from J, with 8 bases in between. The CDR3 region is CASRLESQYF. Here the CDR3 DNA reads TGTGCCAGCAGGCTAGAGTCGCAGTATTTT. The full variable domain, rest sourced from reference TRBV2 and TRBJ2-3, is EPEVTQTPSHQVTQMGQEVILRCVPISNHLYFYWYRQILGQKVEFLVSFYNNEISEKSEIFDDQFSVERPDGSNFTLKIRSTKLEDSAMYFCASRLESQYFGPGTRLTVL.

This clonotype has just one count. Relative to the germline gene, one junction end is altered; a read error may explain this. V and J are TRBV3-1 and TRBJ2-1; 9 bases are a match to TRBD2. Germline CDR1 is LGHDT and CDR2 is YNNKEL (reference sequence). The CDR3 totals 14 residues. CDR3 region: CASNQAGGYNEQFF. The CDR3 DNA is TGTGCCAGCAACCAAGCGGGAGGCTACAATGAGCAGTTCTTC.

J is TRBJ1-1 and V is TRBV19; D ambiguous. Germline V gene data show CDR1 as LNHDA and CDR2 as SQIVND (reference sequence). This CDR3 has 13 amino acids. Trimming removed 3 bases from V and 3 bases from J, with 8 bases in between. CDR3 sequence: CASSMLEHTEAFF. In DNA form, the CDR3 reads TGTGCCAGTAGTATGTTGGAGCACACTGAAGCTTTCTTT.

The chain is built from TRBV20-1 and TRBJ2-2, with D maybe TRBD2 (6 bases). The germline CDR1 and CDR2 sequences are DFQATT and SNEGSKA (reference sequence). The CDR3 consists of 15 residues. V was pared by 0 bases and J by 4 bases, with 12 bases between. CDR3 DNA: TGCAGTGCTAGAGAGACCGGGAGAGGCACCGGGGAGCTGTTTTTT. Translated, it gives CSARETGRGTGELFF.

J is TRBJ1-1 and V is TRBV5-1, with D tentatively TRBD1 (6 bases). V dropped 4 bases and J dropped 1 base, with 11 bases sitting between them. CDR1 and CDR2 (germline): SGHRS, YFSETQ. The length of the CDR3 is 14 residues. CDR3 DNA sequence: TGCGCCAGCAGCCACCAGGGACAGAACACTGAAGCTTTCTTT. It specifies CASSHQGQNTEAFF.

The chain carries TRBV2 and TRBJ2-5; possible D gene TRBD2, 5 bases. The CDR3 has 13 amino acids. V lost 6 bases and J lost 5, with 13 bases in between. In germline, CDR1 is SNHLY, CDR2 FYNNEI. The CDR3 spells CASSYRERETQYF. The DNA of the CDR3 is TGTGCCAGCAGCTACAGAGAGCGGGAGACCCAGTACTTC.

CDR3 loop: CAIRLSASSGNTIYF. The CDR3 nucleotides read TGTGCCATCCGGCTCTCCGCGAGCTCTGGAAACACCATATATTTT. This chain joins TRBV10-3 and TRBJ1-3; the D is unclear. Germline V lookup: CDR1 ENHRY, CDR2 SYGVKD. V was pared by 8 bases and J by 0 bases, with 14 bases between. CDR3 size: 15 residues.